These 25 T cell receptor beta chains share one sample of origin, sequenced in a study of T cell responses to AZD1222 COVID-19 vaccine. Assay used: immunoSEQ multiplex PCR; TCRdb lists only in-frame clones, some missing. This repertoire shows under 140,000 clones, about 90% found once; its top ten account for 7.5% to 9%. Sequencing was performed on peripheral blood, taken on day 0 of AZD1222 vaccination. The receptors derive from an adult in good health.

The chain is built from TRBV5-1 and TRBJ2-5, with D perhaps matching TRBD1 (5 bases). CDR3 length: 14 amino acids. Germline values: CDR1 SGHRS, CDR2 YFSETQ. Trimming shortened V by 1 base and J by 3 bases, and 10 bases separated the two germline ends. CDR3 loop: CASSLSGSEETQYF. CDR3 coding DNA: TGCGCCAGCAGCTTGTCAGGGTCTGAAGAGACCCAGTACTTC.

The gene calls are TRBV4-1 and TRBJ2-7; the match to TRBD1 covers 10 bases. Germline V lookup: CDR1 MGHRA, CDR2 YSYEKL. The CDR3 has 16 amino acids. V lost 3 bases, J lost 1 base, and 6 bases stayed unmatched. Here the CDR3 DNA reads TGCGCCAGCAGCCATTCACCGGGACAGGGGTCCTACGAGCAGTACTTC. Its translation: CASSHSPGQGSYEQYF.

Comment on this clone: This sample includes further DNA sequences coding for the same CDR3. The chain combines TRBV11-2 with TRBJ1-3; D is unresolved. Trimming cost V 5 bases and J 4 bases, with 9 bases left between them. Germline V gene data show CDR1 as SGHAT and CDR2 as FQNNGV. CDR3 length: 13 residues. CDR3 residues: CASSPGGGNTIYF. As DNA, the CDR3 is TGTGCCAGCAGCCCAGGCGGAGGAAACACCATATATTTT.

This clone appeared once. The chain combines TRBV6-5 with TRBJ1-2; TRBD1 might be the D (6 bases). Germline V gene data show CDR1 as MNHEY and CDR2 as SVGAGI. The V and J ends lost 4 bases and 1 base respectively, with 16 bases between them. The CDR3 runs 16 residues. CDR3 protein: CASSLTPGTINYGYTF. CDR3 in DNA: TGTGCCAGCAGTTTGACTCCCGGGACAATTAACTATGGCTACACCTTC.

The chain carries TRBV4-1 and TRBJ1-3, with TRBD1 as a possible D gene (5 bases). Trimming stripped 4 bases from V and 0 bases from J, with 13 bases between. The germline CDR1 and CDR2 sequences are MGHRA and YSYEKL. There are 16 residues in the CDR3. The DNA of the CDR3 is TGCGCCAGCAGCCTACTCAGGGTAAACTCTGGAAACACCATATATTTT. Translating gives CASSLLRVNSGNTIYF.

The genes are TRBV2 and TRBJ2-2; 7 bases match TRBD2. Germline V CDR1 and CDR2: SNHLY, FYNNEI. With 3 bases clipped from V and 1 base from J, the junction kept 2 bases outside the gene matches. This CDR3 spans 15 amino acids. This CDR3 is CASSETSWNTGELFF. In DNA, the CDR3 is TGTGCCAGCAGTGAGACTAGCTGGAACACCGGGGAGCTGTTTTTT.

The V gene is TRBV7-9, the J gene TRBJ1-2; the D gene is possibly TRBD1 (5 bases). V dropped 4 bases and J dropped 8 bases, with 17 bases sitting between them. Germline CDR1 is SEHNR and CDR2 is FQNEAQ (reference sequence). This CDR3 has 14 residues. The CDR3 DNA sequence: TGTGCCAGCAGCTCCTCCAATGGGGCAGAAGGCTACACCTTC. Its protein is CASSSSNGAEGYTF.

This chain links TRBV7-9 with TRBJ1-2, with D hard to call. CDR3 size: 16 residues. CDR1 is SEHNR, CDR2 FQNEAQ, per germline (reference sequence). Trimming left V 7 bases short and J 3 bases short, with 21 bases between. The CDR3 nucleotides are TGTGCCAGCACCCAAGGGAACATCAGGCCGGACTATGGCTACACCTTC. It is translated as CASTQGNIRPDYGYTF. Drawing the rest from reference TRBV7-9 and TRBJ1-2, the complete variable domain is DTGVSQNPRHKITKRGQNVTFRCDPISEHNRLYWYRQTLGQGPEFLTYFQNEAQLEKSRLLSDRFSAERPKGSFSTLEIQRTEQGDSAMYLCASTQGNIRPDYGYTFGSGTRLTVV.

The chain has TRBV11-2 and TRBJ1-5; tentative D call: TRBD1 (5 bases). The ends were cut back, 1 base at V and 6 bases at J, with 13 bases in the middle. This CDR3 comprises 15 residues. Germline V gives CDR1 SGHAT, CDR2 FQNNGV. The DNA for the CDR3 is TGTGCCAGCAGCTTAGGAGGGGTTTCAGGTCAGCCCCAGCATTTT. Translating gives CASSLGGVSGQPQHF.

This clone was seen once. The chain employs TRBV6-6 and TRBJ1-1; D possibly corresponds to TRBD1 (6 bases). The V gene's germline CDR1 is MNHNY and CDR2 SVGAGI (reference sequence). Between the trimmed V and J ends, which lost 10 bases and 11 bases, there was a span of 14 bases. The CDR3 is 10 residues long. CDR3 loop: CATETGRAFF. The CDR3 DNA follows: TGTGCCACCGAGACAGGACGGGCTTTCTTT.

This chain uses TRBV6-5 with TRBJ2-3, with 7 nucleotides matching TRBD2. V gave up 6 bases and J gave up 1 base; unmatched junction bases: 7. CDR1 is MNHEY and CDR2 is SVGAGI in the germline V gene. The CDR3 loop spans 15 amino acids. The CDR3 reads CASRGWGGGTDTQYF. In nucleotides, the CDR3 is TGTGCCAGCAGGGGGTGGGGAGGGGGCACAGATACGCAGTATTTT.

This chain uses TRBV10-2 with TRBJ1-2; 7 bases are shared with TRBD1. Per the germline V gene, CDR1 is WSHSY and CDR2 is SAAADI. The CDR3 is made up of 15 amino acids. The trim removed 1 base at V and 2 bases at J, leaving 4 bases unmatched. This CDR3 is CASSEYNRGNYGYTF. In nucleotides, the CDR3 is TGCGCCAGCAGTGAGTACAACAGGGGAAACTATGGCTACACCTTC.

The rearrangement uses TRBV5-1 and TRBJ1-6, with 7 bases lining up with TRBD1. Germline CDR1 SGHRS, CDR2 YFSETQ. The CDR3 is made up of 13 amino acids. J gave up 8 bases and V 4 bases, and 3 bases lay outside the gene matches. CDR3 DNA sequence: TGCGCCAGCAGCAGAGACAGGGATTCACCCCTCCACTTT. Its protein product is CASSRDRDSPLHF.

The V and J genes are TRBV2 and TRBJ1-6, with TRBD1 matching 7 bases. With V trimmed by 6 bases and J by 5 bases, 7 bases remained unmatched. This CDR3 has 15 residues. Germline CDR1 SNHLY, CDR2 FYNNEI. The CDR3 nucleotides read TGTGCCAGCAGGGCCCAACAGGGGAATAATTCACCCCTCCACTTT. Residues: CASRAQQGNNSPLHF.

The rearrangement uses TRBV5-3 and TRBJ2-1; D is ambiguous. TRBV5-3 is noted as an ORF with a role that remains uncertain. The length of the CDR3 is 15 residues. Trimming pared 4 bases from V and 0 bases from J, leaving 11 bases between. The CDR3 loop reads CARSADASSYNEQFF. For the CDR3, the DNA is TGTGCCAGAAGCGCGGACGCAAGCTCCTACAATGAGCAGTTCTTC.

The J gene is TRBJ1-3, the V gene TRBV6-1; D unclear. Looked up from germline, CDR1 is MNHNS and CDR2 is SASEGT. Trimming took off 3 bases at V and 1 base at J, with 7 bases between the two ends. CDR3 length equals 14 residues. CDR3 DNA sequence: TGTGCCAGCAGTGAGACCAATTCTGGAAACACCATATATTTT. Translating gives CASSETNSGNTIYF.

This chain links TRBV6-5 with TRBJ2-2, with TRBD1 matching 7 bases. V shed 9 bases and J 3 bases; nucleotides not matched to a gene: 10. This CDR3 has 15 amino acids. The germline gives CDR1 MNHEY, CDR2 SVGAGI. CDR3 region: CASRWGTEDTGELFF. CDR3 nucleotides: TGTGCCAGTCGCTGGGGGACAGAAGACACCGGGGAGCTGTTTTTT.

The V call is TRBV29-1, the J call TRBJ1-2, with a tentative D call TRBD1 (6 bases). CDR3 length: 13 amino acids. V shed 1 base and J shed 8 bases, with 14 bases lying between them. Germline values: CDR1 SQVTM, CDR2 ANQGSEA. DNA for the CDR3: TGCAGCGTTGAAGCTCCGGACAGTGGCGGCTACACCTTC. Protein sequence: CSVEAPDSGGYTF.

V and J are TRBV18 and TRBJ2-3; D might be TRBD2 (6 bases). Germline V gene data show CDR1 as KGHSH and CDR2 as LQKENI. The CDR3 sequence is 14 residues long. The V and J ends lost 0 bases and 6 bases respectively, with 10 bases between them. The CDR3 protein is CASSPPSGADTQYF. CDR3 DNA: TGTGCCAGCTCACCACCTTCGGGAGCGGATACGCAGTATTTT.

This chain uses TRBV28 with TRBJ1-1; 8 positions match TRBD1. After removal of 4 bases from V and 1 base from J, the junction contained 2 bases not matched to a gene. The CDR3 runs 14 residues. Germline V CDR1 and CDR2: MDHEN, SYDVKM. CDR3 in DNA: TGTGCCAGCAGTTCAGGGGGCGAGAACACTGAAGCTTTCTTT. Residues: CASSSGGENTEAFF. The full variable domain, in which reference TRBV28 and TRBJ1-1 provide the parts outside the CDR3, is DVKVTQSSRYLVKRTGEKVFLECVQDMDHENMFWYRQDPGLGLRLIYFSYDVKMKEKGDIPEGYSVSREKKERFSLILESASTNQTSMYLCASSSGGENTEAFFGQGTRLTVV.

CDR3 protein: CASSPPDRHSYGYTF. The CDR3 DNA reads TGTGCCAGCAGCCCCCCCGACAGGCACTCCTATGGCTACACCTTC. The chain combines TRBV5-8 with TRBJ1-2; D is perhaps TRBD1 (6 bases). In germline, CDR1 is SGHTS, CDR2 YDEGEE. Trimming shortened V by 4 bases and J by 4 bases, and 17 bases separated the two germline ends. The CDR3 is made up of 15 amino acids.

There are a few counts of this clone. This chain uses TRBV5-1 with TRBJ1-2, with a possible D match to TRBD1 (5 bases). The V end lost 3 bases, the J end lost 13 bases, and 13 bases lay between the germline ends. CDR1 and CDR2 (germline): SGHRS, YFSETQ. The CDR3 runs 11 residues. The CDR3, as DNA: TGCGCCAGCAGCTCCTTCACGGGGCGCACCTTC. Protein product: CASSSFTGRTF.

The chain combines TRBV28 with TRBJ2-2; TRBD2 matches at 9 bases. The germline gives CDR1 MDHEN, CDR2 SYDVKM. The length of the CDR3 is 14 residues. Trimming removed 6 bases from V and 4 bases from J; junction bases left unmatched: 3. The CDR3 DNA reads TGTGCCAGCAGGGAGACTAGCGGCACCGGGGAGCTGTTTTTT. Encoded protein: CASRETSGTGELFF.

The chain carries TRBV19 and TRBJ1-4; weak D call: TRBD1 (5 bases). Germline CDR1 reads LNHDA; CDR2 reads SQIVND (reference sequence). Trimming took 7 bases from V and 10 from J, leaving 19 bases between them. The length of the CDR3 is 14 residues. The CDR3 protein is CASKVRAAQGKLFF. CDR3 bases: TGTGCCAGTAAGGTAAGGGCAGCCCAGGGAAAACTGTTTTTT.

The chain carries TRBV6-4 and TRBJ2-2; D is perhaps TRBD1 (5 bases). Germline CDR1 and CDR2: MRHNA and SNTAGT. V lost 4 bases, J lost 3 bases, and 12 bases lay in between. The CDR3 spans 15 residues. CDR3 region: CASSVGDGDTGELFF. DNA of the CDR3: TGTGCCAGCAGTGTAGGGGATGGCGACACCGGGGAGCTGTTTTTT.